Listed here is a single T cell receptor (beta chain). Distinct nucleotide sequences in the sample also encode this CDR3. The CDR3 is 12 residues long. The V gene's germline CDR1 is SGDLS and CDR2 YYNGEE. Trimming left V 0 bases short and J 5 bases short, with 2 bases between. This record belongs to a study of T cell responses to AZD1222 COVID-19 vaccine. Clones were sequenced by immunoSEQ multiplex PCR, and TCRdb holds only the in-frame ones, with some missing. In the table there are fewer than 200,000 clones, about 92% of which are singletons. This sequence joins TRBV9 and TRBJ2-2, with D hard to call. This specimen consisted of peripheral blood, obtained 28 days after the second dose of the MenACWY control vaccine. The clonotype comes from an adult who received the MenACWY meningococcal vaccine as a control. Here the CDR3 reads CASSVVTGELFF. DNA of the CDR3: TGTGCCAGCAGCGTAGTGACCGGGGAGCTGTTTTTT.